This entry features one T cell receptor beta chain sequence. The antigen is undetermined. Using immunoSEQ multiplex PCR, the repertoire was profiled, and TCRdb retains in-frame clones only, with some absent. The sample records 130,000 to 150,000 clones, roughly 89% being singletons. Separate from the roughly 630-subject first cohort was the approximately 130-subject validation cohort, to which the donors belonged. The ends lost 4 bases at V and 7 bases at J; junction bases unmatched: 10. This CDR3 has 15 residues. CDR1 MDHEN and CDR2 SYDVKM come from the germline V gene. This specimen belongs to a study of cytomegalovirus exposure and HLA in healthy donors. Looking at the study overall: The same platform used for the approximately 700 first-cohort repertoires was also used for the roughly 130 validation repertoires, as a later analysis reported. General study results and limits: A subsequent analysis found that TCR clusters from the first cohort also tended to co-occur in the approximately 120 validation repertoires, with about 95% of cluster scores above 0. Diagnosis of cytomegalovirus status made by the classifier reportedly showed high specificity and sensitivity.

Material for sequencing was PBMCs. The V and J genes are TRBV28 and TRBJ1-5; TRBD1 agrees at 7 bases. The receptor was derived from a man younger than 30 in good health and CMV-seropositive. DNA of the CDR3: TGTGCCAGCAGTTCCCCGGGACAGTGGGACCAGCCCCAGCATTTT. Protein sequence: CASSSPGQWDQPQHF.